The present TCR beta chain was sequenced within a study of shared clonotypes between healthy human individuals. The V and J ends lost 0 bases and 4 bases, in that order; junction bases with no gene match: 9. The CDR3 sequence is 16 residues long. CDR1 and CDR2 from the germline V gene are MNHEY and SVGAGI. In the study's own analysis: Filtering differed because ImmunoSEQ produced junction-only sequences that carried no quality scores. Assay used: immunoSEQ multiplex PCR; TCRdb lists only in-frame clones, some missing. That table supplies the V and J calls and clone size; D and trimming were determined from the DNA. The sample holds around 650,000 clones, around 96% seen once. Naive CD8 populations comprised CD45RO-negative cells positively selected for CCR7, excluding terminally differentiated effector memory CD45RA+ cells.

Sample: naive CD8+ T cells sorted from blood. The V and J genes are TRBV6-5 and TRBJ2-7, with 7 positions matching TRBD2. The receptor comes from a woman aged 25 to 39 in good health. The chain's CDR3 is CASSYSIFGGRYEQYF. CDR3 coding DNA: TGTGCCAGCAGTTACTCCATTTTCGGGGGGAGGTACGAGCAGTACTTC.